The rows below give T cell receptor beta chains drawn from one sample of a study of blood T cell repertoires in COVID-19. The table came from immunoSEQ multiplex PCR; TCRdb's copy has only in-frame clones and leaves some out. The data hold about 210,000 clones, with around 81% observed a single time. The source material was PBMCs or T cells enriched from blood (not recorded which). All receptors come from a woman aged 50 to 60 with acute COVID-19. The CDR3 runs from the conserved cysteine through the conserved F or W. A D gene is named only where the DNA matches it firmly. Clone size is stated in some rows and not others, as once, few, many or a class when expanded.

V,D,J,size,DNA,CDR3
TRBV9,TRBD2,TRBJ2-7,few,TGTGCCAGCAGCGTAGCGGATCTAGCGGGACCCTACGAGCAGTACTTC,CASSVADLAGPYEQYF
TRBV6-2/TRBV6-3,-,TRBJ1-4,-,TGTGCCAGCAGTTACTCGTGGGGGCGAGGAGAAAAACTGTTTTTT,CASSYSWGRGEKLFF
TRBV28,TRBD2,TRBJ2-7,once,TGTGCCAGAGGACTAGCGGGAGTGATGGGGCCCTACGAGCAGTACTTC,CARGLAGVMGPYEQYF
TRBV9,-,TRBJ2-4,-,TGTGCCAGCAGCGTAGCTGACGGGGGGCCAATGGCCAAAAACATTCAGTACTTC,CASSVADGGPMAKNIQYF
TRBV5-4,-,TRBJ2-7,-,TGTGCCAGCAGCCCCTTTTCCGGAGGAGGCTCCTACGAGCAGTACTTC,CASSPFSGGGSYEQYF
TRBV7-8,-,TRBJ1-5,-,TGTGCCAGCAGCTTAGCCCCAGGTTTGGCCAATCAGCCCCAGCATTTT,CASSLAPGLANQPQHF
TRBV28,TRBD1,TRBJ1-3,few,TGTGCCAGCAGTATAGGGGGCATACGGTGGGGAAACACCATATATTTT,CASSIGGIRWGNTIYF
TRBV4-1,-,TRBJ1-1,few,TGCGCCAGCAGCAAAACCGACCCCCAAAAACAGGTAGGGGACACTGAAGCTTTCTTT,CASSKTDPQKQVGDTEAFF
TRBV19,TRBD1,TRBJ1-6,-,TGTGCCAGTAGTCCGACAGGGCGAGATAATTCACCCCTCCACTTT,CASSPTGRDNSPLHF
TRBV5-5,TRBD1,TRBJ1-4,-,TGTGCCAGCAGCCCGGGACAGATTAATGAAAAACTGTTTTTT,CASSPGQINEKLFF
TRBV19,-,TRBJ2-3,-,TGTGCCAGTAAAGATCAGGGGCCCGCCATGCATTTT,CASKDQGPAMHF
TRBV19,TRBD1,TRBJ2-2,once,TGTGCCAGTAGTCCCGGGACAGGGGACACCGGGGAGCTGTTTTTT,CASSPGTGDTGELFF
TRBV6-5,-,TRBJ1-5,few,TGTGCCAGCGCAGGTCAGGGCACTCAGCCCCAGCATTTT,CASAGQGTQPQHF
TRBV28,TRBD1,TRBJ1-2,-,TGTGCCAGCAGACCAGGGACAGTGATCTATGGCTACACCTTC,CASRPGTVIYGYTF
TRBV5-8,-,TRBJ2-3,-,TGTGCCAGCAGCTTGTATGATAGGGGAACAGATACGCAGTATTTT,CASSLYDRGTDTQYF
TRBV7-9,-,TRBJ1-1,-,TGTGCCAGCAGCTTACATAACACTGAAGCTTTCTTT,CASSLHNTEAFF
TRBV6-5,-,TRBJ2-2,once,TGTGCCAGCAGTTACACCGGGACAATCGCCTCCGGGGAGCTGTTTTTT,CASSYTGTIASGELFF
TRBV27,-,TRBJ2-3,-,TGTGCCAGCAGTCCCCAAGGAGGGGATACGCAGTATTTT,CASSPQGGDTQYF
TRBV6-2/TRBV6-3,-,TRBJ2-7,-,TGTGCCAGCAGTCGGAGACAGGATAACTACGAGCAGTACTTC,CASSRRQDNYEQYF
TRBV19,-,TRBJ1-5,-,TGTGCCAGTAGTTCACAGGGTAGGGATCAGCCCCAGCATTTT,CASSSQGRDQPQHF
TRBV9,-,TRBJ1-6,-,TGTGCCAGCAGCGTAGGGCCGGACAGCGGCTCAAATAATTCACCCCTCCACTTT,CASSVGPDSGSNNSPLHF
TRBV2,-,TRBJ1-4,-,TGTGCCAGCAGTGAATTGGCAGGGGTGGAAAAACTGTTTTTT,CASSELAGVEKLFF
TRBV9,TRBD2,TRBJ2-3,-,TGTGCCAGCAGCCCAGGACTAGCGGGGTATACGCAGTATTTT,CASSPGLAGYTQYF
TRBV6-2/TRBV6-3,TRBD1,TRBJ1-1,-,TGTGCCAGCAGCCGTCCGGGACAGGGGGCGTCGGCTGAAGCTTTCTTT,CASSRPGQGASAEAFF
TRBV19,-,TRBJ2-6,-,TGTGCCAGTAGTGAGGCAGTGGTCTCTGGGGCCAACGTCCTGACTTTC,CASSEAVVSGANVLTF
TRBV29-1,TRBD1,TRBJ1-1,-,TGCAGCGTGGGACAGGGCACTGAAGCTTTCTTT,CSVGQGTEAFF
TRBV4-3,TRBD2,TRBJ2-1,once,TGCGCCAGCAGCCAAGCCCGAGCTGGGGGGTGGAGCGGGAGTAATGAGCAGTTCTTC,CASSQARAGGWSGSNEQFF
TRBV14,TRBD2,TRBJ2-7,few,TGTGCCAGCAGCAGGGCATCCCCCGGGGGGGCCTACGGCGAGCAGTACTTC,CASSRASPGGAYGEQYF
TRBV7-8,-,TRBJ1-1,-,TGTGCCAGCAGCTTAGTGGGGGCGGGAGGCACTGAAGCTTTCTTT,CASSLVGAGGTEAFF
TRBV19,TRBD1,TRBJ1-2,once,TGTGCCAGTACCTACAGGGGTCCGGGAAACTATGGCTACACCTTC,CASTYRGPGNYGYTF
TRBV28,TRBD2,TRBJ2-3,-,TGTGCCAGCAGCTCGACTAGCGGGACTCTAGTCGATACGCAGTATTTT,CASSSTSGTLVDTQYF
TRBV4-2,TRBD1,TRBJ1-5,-,TGTGCCAGCAGCCAAGCCGGGACAGGAGGTTTCCAGCCCCAGCATTTT,CASSQAGTGGFQPQHF
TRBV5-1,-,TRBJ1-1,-,TGCGCCAGCAGCTTGCGTTGGGTCAGGGGCCAGCAGGGCACTGAAGCTTTCTTT,CASSLRWVRGQQGTEAFF
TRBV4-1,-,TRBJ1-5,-,TGCGCCAGCAGCCAAGAGACTTGGGAGATGTATAGCAATCAGCCCCAGCATTTT,CASSQETWEMYSNQPQHF
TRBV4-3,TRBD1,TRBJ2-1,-,TGCGCCAGCAGCATAACAGGGGCGTCCTACAATGAGCAGTTCTTC,CASSITGASYNEQFF
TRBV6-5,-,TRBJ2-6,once,TGTGCCAGCAGTTATGGCGGCTCTGGGGCCAACGTCCTGACTTTC,CASSYGGSGANVLTF
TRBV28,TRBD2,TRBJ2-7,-,TGTGCCAGCAAAACTAGCGGGATTTTCTACGAGCAGTACTTC,CASKTSGIFYEQYF